These T cell receptor beta chains were read from a single sample in a study of CD8+ T cells in alopecia areata. The table came from immunoSEQ multiplex PCR; TCRdb's copy has only in-frame clones and leaves some out. The sample holds 200,000 to 250,000 clones; 43% are singletons and the top ten take 2% to 3%. The sample here was CD4+ T cells sorted from blood, taken around week 36, from a patient treated with tofacitinib. These receptors originate from a human donor with alopecia areata. Each CDR3 is given with its conserved first and last residue. Fields, in order: V gene, J gene, clone size, D gene, CDR3 DNA, CDR3 protein. D genes are given only for firm matches. A clone size is listed for some rows: how often the clone was seen (once, few, many), or a class if it is expanded.

TRBV4-1	TRBJ2-7	NA	TRBD1	TGCGCCAGCAGCCAAGATCACAGGGGGGCCTACGAGCAGTACTTC	CASSQDHRGAYEQYF
TRBV29-1	TRBJ1-1	NA	TRBD1	TGCAGCCCTGGGACAGGTCGACTACTTGAAGCTTTCTTT	CSPGTGRLLEAFF
TRBV29-1	TRBJ2-1	few	NA	TGCAGCTACCAAAGTGGGGTCAGGGATGAGCAGTTCTTC	CSYQSGVRDEQFF
TRBV5-1	TRBJ2-2	NA	NA	TGCGCCACCCAGGGTCCCCGGGACACCGGGGAGCTGTTTTTT	CATQGPRDTGELFF
TRBV6-1	TRBJ2-3	NA	TRBD2	TGTGCCAGCCAGGGCGGGACTAGCGGGACCCATACGCAGTATTTT	CASQGGTSGTHTQYF
TRBV19	TRBJ2-4	NA	TRBD1	TGTGCCAGTAGTTGGGGGACAGGGGGCGCGGGAGCCAAAAACATTCAGTACTTC	CASSWGTGGAGAKNIQYF
TRBV29-1	TRBJ2-7	NA	TRBD1	TGCAGCGTCCTCATATCGGGACAGGGCCTCGAGCAGTACTTC	CSVLISGQGLEQYF
TRBV30	TRBJ1-3	once	NA	TGTGCCTGGAACACGGGCTCTGGAAACACCATATATTTT	CAWNTGSGNTIYF
TRBV6-5	TRBJ2-7	few	TRBD2	TGTGCCAGCAGATTAGATAGCGGGAGGTTGTACTTC	CASRLDSGRLYF
TRBV11-2	TRBJ2-3	few	NA	TGTGCCAGCAGCTTGGGACAAGCTACCCGTTCGGCAGATACGCAGTATTTT	CASSLGQATRSADTQYF
TRBV5-1	TRBJ2-2	once	NA	TGCGCCAGCAGCCGGGAGCTAAGGGAGCTGTTTTTT	CASSRELRELFF